A selection of T cell receptor beta chains follows, all from one sample in a study of vaccination and CD4 T cells after COVID-19. These receptors are not linked to any known antigen. Using its own MiXCR run on the PCR reads, TCRdb lists one record per CDR3 protein. The table shows some 4,000 distinct CDR3 sequences, with 15% to 20% occurring only once. Sequences were obtained from CD4+ T cells from blood, cultured in vitro. The receptor source for this set is a human donor who had recovered from COVID-19. CDR3s include the opening cysteine and the closing phenylalanine or tryptophan. A D gene is named only where the DNA matches it firmly. Some rows mark clone size as missing; the rest say once, few, many or name a class of expanded clone.

D gene	CDR3 length	J gene	clone size	V gene	CDR3 protein	CDR3 DNA
NA	12	TRBJ2-1	NA	TRBV30	CAWSQTLDEQFF	TGTGCCTGGAGCCAAACCCTGGATGAGCAGTTCTTC
TRBD2	16	TRBJ2-3	NA	TRBV12-3/TRBV12-4	CASSYGLAGGRDTQYF	TGTGCCAGCAGTTACGGACTAGCGGGGGGAAGGGATACGCAGTATTTT
NA	14	TRBJ2-7	NA	TRBV20-1	CSAREPRETYEQYF	TGCAGTGCTAGAGAGCCGAGAGAGACATACGAGCAGTACTTC
NA	14	TRBJ2-2	medium-sized	TRBV2	CASRQQGRTGELFF	TGTGCCAGCAGACAACAGGGAAGGACCGGGGAGCTGTTTTTT
TRBD1	16	TRBJ1-1	few	TRBV10-2	CASRPQGLVGTTEAFF	TGCGCCAGCAGACCACAGGGGCTGGTGGGAACCACTGAAGCTTTCTTT
TRBD1	16	TRBJ2-1	few	TRBV6-1	CASSALGTASYNEQFF	TGTGCCAGCAGTGCCCTAGGGACAGCCTCCTACAATGAGCAGTTCTTC
TRBD1	15	TRBJ2-3	large	TRBV12-3/TRBV12-4	CASSLALDRDDTQYF	TGTGCCAGCAGTTTAGCGCTGGACAGGGACGATACGCAGTATTTT
TRBD1	16	TRBJ1-5	medium-sized	TRBV7-9	CASSLGVGQGDQPQHF	TGTGCCAGCAGCTTAGGAGTGGGACAGGGGGATCAGCCCCAGCATTTT
NA	13	TRBJ1-1	few	TRBV20-1	CSARDPRDAEAFF	TGCAGTGCTAGAGATCCCCGGGATGCTGAAGCTTTCTTT
NA	15	TRBJ1-2	NA	TRBV4-1	CASSQDLTEGYGYTF	TGCGCCAGCAGCCAAGATTTAACAGAAGGCTATGGCTACACCTTC
NA	19	TRBJ1-1	few	TRBV2	CASSERLPPHKGSRTEAFF	TGTGCCAGCAGTGAACGCCTCCCCCCACACAAGGGTAGTCGCACTGAAGCTTTCTTT
NA	14	TRBJ2-5	large	TRBV30	CAWSEAGQEETQYF	TGTGCCTGGAGTGAGGCGGGGCAGGAAGAGACCCAGTACTTC
NA	12	TRBJ1-3	few	TRBV12-3/TRBV12-4	CASSLGGNTIYF	TGTGCCAGCAGTTTGGGTGGAAACACCATATATTTT
TRBD2	15	TRBJ2-1	NA	TRBV20-1	CSALGIAGGGNEQFF	TGCAGTGCCCTTGGAATAGCGGGGGGGGGTAATGAGCAGTTCTTC
NA	15	TRBJ2-2	medium-sized	TRBV7-9	CASSLGQGHTGELFF	TGTGCCAGCAGCTTAGGGCAGGGGCACACCGGGGAGCTGTTTTTT
TRBD1	13	TRBJ2-5	NA	TRBV12-3/TRBV12-4	CASNPTGKETQYF	TGTGCCAGCAACCCGACAGGGAAAGAGACCCAGTACTTC
NA	15	TRBJ2-7	NA	TRBV5-1	CASSATGTGSYEQYF	TGCGCCAGCAGCGCTACCGGGACCGGATCCTACGAGCAGTACTTC
TRBD1	14	TRBJ1-2	large	TRBV12-3/TRBV12-4	CASSFGTGVNGYTF	TGTGCCAGCAGTTTCGGGACAGGGGTAAATGGCTACACCTTC
NA	13	TRBJ1-2	medium-sized	TRBV20-1	CSARDGGVVGYTF	TGCAGTGCTCGCGATGGAGGGGTTGTTGGCTACACCTTC
NA	15	TRBJ2-6	NA	TRBV3-1	CASGYTSSGANVLTF	TGTGCCAGCGGCTATACGAGCTCTGGGGCCAACGTCCTGACTTTC
TRBD2	16	TRBJ2-5	medium-sized	TRBV6-2/TRBV6-3	CASRIPSGGERETQYF	TGTGCCAGCAGGATCCCTAGCGGGGGGGAGAGGGAGACCCAGTACTTC
NA	13	TRBJ1-2	NA	TRBV5-1	CASSLDSSAGYTF	TGCGCCAGCAGCTTGGACAGTTCCGCTGGCTACACCTTC
TRBD1	14	TRBJ2-2	few	TRBV6-1	CASSGQVYTGELFF	TGTGCCAGCAGCGGACAGGTCTACACCGGGGAGCTGTTTTTT
TRBD1	16	TRBJ1-2	few	TRBV7-9	CASSLDGQGGYYGYTF	TGTGCCAGCAGCTTAGATGGACAGGGTGGTTACTATGGCTACACCTTC
NA	14	TRBJ1-2	few	TRBV3-1	CASSSKRGSSGYTF	TGTGCCAGCAGCTCCAAGAGGGGGTCGAGTGGCTACACCTTC
NA	15	TRBJ2-3	NA	TRBV20-1	CSARGGRGNTDTQYF	TGCAGTGCTAGAGGGGGGCGGGGGAACACAGATACGCAGTATTTT
NA	13	TRBJ2-7	NA	TRBV12-3/TRBV12-4	CASSGGKSYEQYF	TGTGCCAGCAGTGGGGGCAAGTCCTACGAGCAGTACTTC
TRBD1	14	TRBJ1-2	few	TRBV19	CASSRGQGYFGYTF	TGTGCCAGTAGTAGGGGACAGGGGTACTTCGGCTACACCTTC
NA	16	TRBJ1-2	few	TRBV19	CASRRGGQGSKYGYTF	TGTGCCAGTAGGCGGGGTGGGCAGGGATCGAAATATGGCTACACCTTC
NA	15	TRBJ2-5	NA	TRBV2	CASSEGRRGGETQYF	TGTGCCAGCAGTGAAGGTCGCAGGGGAGGGGAGACCCAGTACTTC
NA	16	TRBJ1-2	medium-sized	TRBV27	CASSLRTPTGSHGYTF	TGTGCCAGCAGTTTACGAACCCCGACCGGGAGTCATGGCTACACCTTC